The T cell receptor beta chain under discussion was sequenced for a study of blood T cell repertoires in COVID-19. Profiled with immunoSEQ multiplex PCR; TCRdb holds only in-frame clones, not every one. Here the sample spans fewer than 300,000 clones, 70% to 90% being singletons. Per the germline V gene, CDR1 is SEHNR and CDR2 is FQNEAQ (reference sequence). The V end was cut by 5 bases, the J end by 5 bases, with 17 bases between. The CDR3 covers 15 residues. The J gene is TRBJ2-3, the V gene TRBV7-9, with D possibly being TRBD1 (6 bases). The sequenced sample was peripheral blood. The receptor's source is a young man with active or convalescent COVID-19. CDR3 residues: CASSPRGGRLDTQYF. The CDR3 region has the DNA TGTGCCAGCAGCCCACGAGGGGGAAGATTAGATACGCAGTATTTT.